This T cell receptor (beta chain) was identified during a study of OX40 agonist ivuxolimab in advanced cancers. This clone is a singleton in its sample. V lost 5 bases, J lost 6 bases, and 16 bases lay in between. Germline CDR1 SGHAT, CDR2 FQNNGV. CDR3 length: 15 amino acids. Sequencing used immunoSEQ multiplex PCR; TCRdb keeps in-frame clones, though not all of them. The profile covers approximately 10,000 clones, with about 85% appearing a single time and 15% to 20% taken by the ten largest. This sequence joins TRBV11-2 and TRBJ1-4, with D hard to call. This TCR derives from an adult with an advanced solid tumor such as melanoma, head and neck, liver or kidney cancer. Sequencing used CD4+ or CD8+ T cells sorted from blood, obtained in a trial of the OX40 agonist ivuxolimab. CDR3 nucleotide sequence: TGTGCCAGCAGCCCCAGACCGGGGTTTGATGAAAAACTGTTTTTT. Protein sequence: CASSPRPGFDEKLFF.